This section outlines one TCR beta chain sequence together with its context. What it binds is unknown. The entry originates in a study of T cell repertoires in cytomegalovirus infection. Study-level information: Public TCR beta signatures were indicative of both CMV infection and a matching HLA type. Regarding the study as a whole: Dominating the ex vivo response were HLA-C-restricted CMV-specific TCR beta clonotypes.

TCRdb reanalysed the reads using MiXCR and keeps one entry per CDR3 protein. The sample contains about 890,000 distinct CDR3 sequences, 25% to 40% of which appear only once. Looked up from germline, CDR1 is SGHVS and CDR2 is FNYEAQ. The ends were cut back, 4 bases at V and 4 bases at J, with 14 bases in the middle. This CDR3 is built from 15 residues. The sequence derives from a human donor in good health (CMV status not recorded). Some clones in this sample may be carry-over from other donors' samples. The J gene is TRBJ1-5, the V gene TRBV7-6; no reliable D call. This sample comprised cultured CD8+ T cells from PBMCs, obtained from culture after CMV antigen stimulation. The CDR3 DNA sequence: TGTGCCAGCAGCTCAAAGGAGGGTAATAATCAGCCCCAGCATTTT. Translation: CASSSKEGNNQPQHF.